Sequencing of this T cell receptor beta chain was carried out in a study of blood T cell repertoires in COVID-19. Study at large: Samples came from the United States, Italy and Spain, spanning acute and convalescent COVID-19.

Using immunoSEQ multiplex PCR, the repertoire was profiled, and TCRdb retains in-frame clones only, with some absent. Among 100,000 or so clones listed, around 84% were seen once. V dropped 8 bases and J dropped 4; count of bases not matched to a gene: 13. The CDR3 runs 18 residues. The V gene's germline CDR1 is MNHEY and CDR2 SMNVEV (reference sequence). The sequenced sample was peripheral blood. The chain has TRBV27 and TRBJ2-2, with 13 positions matching TRBD2. This sequence originates from a woman aged 70-85 years with active or convalescent COVID-19. The CDR3 region is CASSPLAGGPPGTGELFF. The DNA for the CDR3 is TGTGCCAGCTCCCCACTAGCGGGAGGGCCGCCGGGCACCGGGGAGCTGTTTTTT.